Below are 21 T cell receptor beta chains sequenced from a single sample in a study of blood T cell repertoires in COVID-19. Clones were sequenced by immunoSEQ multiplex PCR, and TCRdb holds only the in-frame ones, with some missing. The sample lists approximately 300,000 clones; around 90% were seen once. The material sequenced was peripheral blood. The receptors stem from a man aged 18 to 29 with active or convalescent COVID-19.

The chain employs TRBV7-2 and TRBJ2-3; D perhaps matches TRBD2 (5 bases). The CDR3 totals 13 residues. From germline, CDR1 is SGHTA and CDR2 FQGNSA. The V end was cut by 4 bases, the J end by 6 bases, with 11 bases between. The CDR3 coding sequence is TGTGCCAGCAGCTCCCGGACTGTCGATACGCAGTATTTT. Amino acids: CASSSRTVDTQYF.

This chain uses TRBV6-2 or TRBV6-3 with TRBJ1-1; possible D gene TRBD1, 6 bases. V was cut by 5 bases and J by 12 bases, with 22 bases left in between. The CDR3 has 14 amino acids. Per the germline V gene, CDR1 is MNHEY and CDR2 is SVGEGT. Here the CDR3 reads CASSTDLRGGTTFF. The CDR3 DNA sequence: TGTGCCAGCAGTACCGACCTTCGGGGGGGCACGACTTTCTTT.

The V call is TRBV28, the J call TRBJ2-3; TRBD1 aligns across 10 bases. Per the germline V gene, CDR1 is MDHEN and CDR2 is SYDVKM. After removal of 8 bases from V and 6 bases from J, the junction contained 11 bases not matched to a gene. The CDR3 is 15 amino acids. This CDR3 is CASDGSGQGRDTQYF. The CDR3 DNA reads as TGTGCCAGCGACGGTTCGGGACAGGGGAGGGATACGCAGTATTTT. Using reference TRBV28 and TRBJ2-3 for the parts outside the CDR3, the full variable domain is DVKVTQSSRYLVKRTGEKVFLECVQDMDHENMFWYRQDPGLGLRLIYFSYDVKMKEKGDIPEGYSVSREKKERFSLILESASTNQTSMYLCASDGSGQGRDTQYFGPGTRLTVL.

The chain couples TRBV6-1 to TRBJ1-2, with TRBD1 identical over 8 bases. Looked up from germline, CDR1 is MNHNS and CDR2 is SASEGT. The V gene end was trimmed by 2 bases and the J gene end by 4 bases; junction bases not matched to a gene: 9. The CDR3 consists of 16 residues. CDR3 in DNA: TGTGCCAGCAGTGAATGGGGGACAGGACCAATCTATGGCTACACCTTC. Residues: CASSEWGTGPIYGYTF.

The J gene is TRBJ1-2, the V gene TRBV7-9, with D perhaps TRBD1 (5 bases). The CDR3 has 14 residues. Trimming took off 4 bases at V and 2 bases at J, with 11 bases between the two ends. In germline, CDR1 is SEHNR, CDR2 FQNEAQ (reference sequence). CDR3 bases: TGTGCCAGCAGCTCCACACAGGCGAACTATGGCTACACCTTC. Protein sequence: CASSSTQANYGYTF.

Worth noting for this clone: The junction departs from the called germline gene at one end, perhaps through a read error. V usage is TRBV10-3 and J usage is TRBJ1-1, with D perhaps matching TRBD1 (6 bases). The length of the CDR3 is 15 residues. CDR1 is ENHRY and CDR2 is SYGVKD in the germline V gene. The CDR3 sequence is CAIRELDRENTEAFF. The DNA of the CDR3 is TGTGCCATCAGGGAGTTGGACAGAGAGAACACTGAAGCTTTCTTT.

CDR3: CATSDSYRGPNEKLFF. Here the CDR3 DNA reads TGTGCCACCAGTGATTCTTACAGGGGGCCTAATGAAAAACTGTTTTTT. The chain combines TRBV24-1 with TRBJ1-4, with TRBD1 matching 9 bases. This CDR3 comprises 16 residues. Germline CDR1 reads KGHDR; CDR2 reads SFDVKD. V shed 2 bases, J shed 3 bases, and the junction held 3 bases outside the gene matches.

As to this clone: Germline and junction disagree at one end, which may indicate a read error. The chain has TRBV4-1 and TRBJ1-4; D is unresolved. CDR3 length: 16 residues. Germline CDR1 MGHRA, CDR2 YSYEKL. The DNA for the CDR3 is TGCGCCAGCAGCCAAGATGGGCGGGAAGCTAACGAAAAACTGTTTTTT. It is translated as CASSQDGREANEKLFF.

The CDR3 bases are TGTGCCAGCAGCGGAGGGGGCTACGGAAACACCATATATTTT. Amino acid sequence: CASSGGGYGNTIYF. The genes are TRBV7-2 and TRBJ1-3; 7 bases line up with TRBD1. Trimming took 5 bases from V and 4 from J; bases not matched to a gene: 5. Per germline, CDR1 SGHTA and CDR2 FQGNSA. The CDR3 totals 14 residues.

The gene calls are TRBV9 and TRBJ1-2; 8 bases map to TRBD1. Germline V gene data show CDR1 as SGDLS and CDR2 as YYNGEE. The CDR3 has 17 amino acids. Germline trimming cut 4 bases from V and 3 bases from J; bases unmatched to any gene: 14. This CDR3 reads CASSLSPRDRYYYGYTF. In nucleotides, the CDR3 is TGTGCCAGCAGCCTATCACCCCGGGACAGGTACTACTATGGCTACACCTTC.

The CDR3 nucleotides read TGTGCCACCAGTGACTGGGCGAATACGCAGTATTTT. It translates to CATSDWANTQYF. V and J are TRBV24-1 and TRBJ2-3; D not resolved. V shed 4 bases and J shed 7 bases, with 8 bases lying between them. Germline-derived CDR1 and CDR2 are KGHDR and SFDVKD. The CDR3 runs 12 residues.

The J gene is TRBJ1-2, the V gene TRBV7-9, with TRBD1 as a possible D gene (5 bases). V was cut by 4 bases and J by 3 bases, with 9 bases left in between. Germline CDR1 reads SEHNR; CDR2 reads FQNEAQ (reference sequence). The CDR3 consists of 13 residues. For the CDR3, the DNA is TGTGCCAGCAGCTGGGGCAGCGACTATGGCTACACCTTC. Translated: CASSWGSDYGYTF.

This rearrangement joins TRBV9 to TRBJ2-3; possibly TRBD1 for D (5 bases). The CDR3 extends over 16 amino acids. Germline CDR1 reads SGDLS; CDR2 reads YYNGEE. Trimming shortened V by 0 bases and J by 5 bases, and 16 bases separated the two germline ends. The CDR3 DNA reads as TGTGCCAGCAGCGTAGGTCTCTTGGGGCTTAGAGATACGCAGTATTTT. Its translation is CASSVGLLGLRDTQYF.

CDR3: CASSEAAGGGQYF. In DNA form, the CDR3 reads TGTGCCAGCAGCGAGGCAGCGGGAGGCGGACAGTACTTC. This chain connects TRBV9 to TRBJ2-7, with 9 nucleotides matching TRBD2. The CDR3 totals 13 residues. Germline V lookup: CDR1 SGDLS, CDR2 YYNGEE. J gave up 10 bases and V 3 bases, and 8 bases lay outside the gene matches.

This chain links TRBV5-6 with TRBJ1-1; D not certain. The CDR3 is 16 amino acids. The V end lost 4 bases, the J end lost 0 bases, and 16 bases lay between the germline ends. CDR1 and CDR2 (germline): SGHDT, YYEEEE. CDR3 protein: CASSVKRVHMNTEAFF. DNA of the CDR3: TGTGCCAGCAGCGTCAAGAGGGTCCACATGAACACTGAAGCTTTCTTT.

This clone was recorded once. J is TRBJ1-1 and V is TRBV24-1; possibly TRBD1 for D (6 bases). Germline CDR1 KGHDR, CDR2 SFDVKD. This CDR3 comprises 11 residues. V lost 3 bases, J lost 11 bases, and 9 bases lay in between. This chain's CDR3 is CATSDPQGAFF. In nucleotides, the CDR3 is TGTGCCACCAGTGATCCGCAGGGGGCTTTCTTT.

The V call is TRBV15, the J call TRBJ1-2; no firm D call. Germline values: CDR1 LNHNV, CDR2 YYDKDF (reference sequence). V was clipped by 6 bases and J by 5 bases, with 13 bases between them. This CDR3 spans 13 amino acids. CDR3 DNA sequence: TGTGCCACCAGTACCACGACTGGGTATGGCTACACCTTC. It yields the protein CATSTTTGYGYTF.

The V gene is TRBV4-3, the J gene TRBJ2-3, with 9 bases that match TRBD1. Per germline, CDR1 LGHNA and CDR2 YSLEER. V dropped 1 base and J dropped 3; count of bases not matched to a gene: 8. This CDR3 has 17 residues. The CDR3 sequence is CASSQADAGQGTDTQYF. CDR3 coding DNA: TGCGCCAGCAGCCAAGCCGACGCCGGACAGGGGACAGATACGCAGTATTTT.

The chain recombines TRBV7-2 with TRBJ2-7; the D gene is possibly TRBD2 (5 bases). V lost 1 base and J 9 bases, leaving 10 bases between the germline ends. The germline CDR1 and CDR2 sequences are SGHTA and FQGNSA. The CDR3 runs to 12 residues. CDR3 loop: CASSLVTAGQYF. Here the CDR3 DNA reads TGTGCCAGCAGCTTAGTGACGGCGGGGCAGTACTTC.

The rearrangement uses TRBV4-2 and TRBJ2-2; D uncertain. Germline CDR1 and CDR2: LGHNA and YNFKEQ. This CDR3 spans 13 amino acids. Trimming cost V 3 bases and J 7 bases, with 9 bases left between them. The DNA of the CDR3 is TGTGCCAGCAGCCATATTGAGAACGGGGAGCTGTTTTTT. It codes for CASSHIENGELFF.

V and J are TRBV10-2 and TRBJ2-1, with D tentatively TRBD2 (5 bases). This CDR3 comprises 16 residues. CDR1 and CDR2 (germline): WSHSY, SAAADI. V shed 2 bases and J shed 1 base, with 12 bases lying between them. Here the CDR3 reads CASSETSGGSYNEQFF. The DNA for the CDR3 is TGCGCCAGCAGTGAGACCAGCGGTGGATCCTACAATGAGCAGTTCTTC.